Included here is one T cell receptor beta chain sequence, with context. The antigen is undetermined. V lost 0 bases and J lost 7, with 3 bases in between. Germline CDR1 SGHNT, CDR2 YENEEA. The CDR3 sequence is 12 residues long. These data belong to a study of Ad26.COV2.S vaccination and SARS-CoV-2 variants. Sample treatment: some 19 received Ad26.COV2.S at low or high dose, single or two shots; about 5 received placebo; per-sample allocation not given. Sampling happened 63 days after the first vaccine or placebo injection. Findings and caveats of the study: Substantial breadth was reportedly displayed by spike-specific CD8+ and CD4+ T cell responses after vaccination.

Sequencing was performed with immunoSEQ multiplex PCR; in TCRdb, only in-frame clones are kept and a portion is missing. The sample includes approximately 480,000 clones, around nine tenths of them seen just once. The receptor was isolated from a person between 18 and 59 years old who received the Ad26.COV2.S COVID-19 vaccine or a placebo. The rearrangement links TRBV11-3 to TRBJ2-2; the D is unclear. The source was peripheral blood, collected in a trial of Ad26.COV2.S vaccine versus placebo. In DNA form, the CDR3 reads TGTGCCAGCAGCTTAGAGGGCGGGGAGCTGTTTTTT. Its translation is CASSLEGGELFF.